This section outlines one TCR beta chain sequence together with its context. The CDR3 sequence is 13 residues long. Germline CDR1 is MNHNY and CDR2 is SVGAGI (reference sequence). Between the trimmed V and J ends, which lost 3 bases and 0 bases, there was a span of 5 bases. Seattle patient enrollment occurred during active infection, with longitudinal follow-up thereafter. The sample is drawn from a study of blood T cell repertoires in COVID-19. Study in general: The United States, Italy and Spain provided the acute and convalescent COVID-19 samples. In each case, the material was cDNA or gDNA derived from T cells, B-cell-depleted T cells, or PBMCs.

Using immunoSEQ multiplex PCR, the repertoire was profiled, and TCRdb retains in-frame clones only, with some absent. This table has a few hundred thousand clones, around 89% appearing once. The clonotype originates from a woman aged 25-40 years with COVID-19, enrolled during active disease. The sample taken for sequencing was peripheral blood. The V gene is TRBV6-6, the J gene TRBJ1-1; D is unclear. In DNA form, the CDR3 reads TGTGCCAGCAGTTATGAGTTGAACACTGAAGCTTTCTTT. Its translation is CASSYELNTEAFF.